This TCR beta chain is drawn from a study of identifying expanded T cells in peripheral blood. Overall study findings and caveats: Over about two and four weeks, about 15 and 19 clones changed, versus roughly 1.2 between replicates. Roughly two-week clone count variance significantly increased as total template count grew.

Libraries were prepared by immunoSEQ multiplex PCR; TCRdb keeps only in-frame clonotypes and omits some of them. In the table there are 70,000 to 95,000 clones, around nine tenths of which are singletons. Concerning this clone: The antigen is undetermined.

Losses at the gene ends were 3 bases for V and 4 bases for J; bases not matched to a gene: 9. The CDR3 runs to 16 residues. Germline loops: CDR1 LNHDA, CDR2 SQIVND (reference sequence). This chain links TRBV19 with TRBJ2-5, with 9 bases aligning to TRBD2. The source of this sequence is a person aged 18 to 75 in good health. Sequencing was performed on blood. The CDR3 nucleotides read TGTGCCAGTAGTATTGGGGCGGGAGGGGGGTCAGAGACCCAGTACTTC. This encodes CASSIGAGGGSETQYF.